The rows below give T cell receptor beta chains drawn from one sample of a study of blood T cells in healthy people across ages. TCRdb fed the 5' RACE reads into MiXCR, producing one record per CDR3 protein. The sample shows around 850,000 distinct CDR3 sequences, approximately 35% of them seen only once. The sequenced material came from blood. The source is a young man in good health. The CDR3 runs from the conserved cysteine through the conserved F or W. Fields, in order: J gene, V gene, D gene, clone size, CDR3 protein, CDR3 DNA. D genes are given only for firm matches. Size tells how often a clone was seen (once, few, many) or the class of an expanded clone, and some rows leave it out.

J gene: TRBJ1-1
V gene: TRBV12-3/TRBV12-4
D gene: .
clone size: few
CDR3 protein: CASSLRSNTEAFF
CDR3 DNA: TGTGCCAGCAGTCTAAGGTCGAACACTGAAGCTTTCTTT

J gene: TRBJ1-2
V gene: TRBV6-6
D gene: TRBD1
clone size: .
CDR3 protein: CASSSGTGKVDYTF
CDR3 DNA: TGTGCCAGCAGTTCTGGGACAGGGAAGGTCGATTACACCTTC

J gene: TRBJ2-1
V gene: TRBV6-1
D gene: TRBD2
clone size: .
CDR3 protein: CASSPGRAGYNEQFF
CDR3 DNA: TGTGCCAGCAGCCCCGGGAGAGCGGGGTACAATGAGCAGTTCTTC

J gene: TRBJ2-7
V gene: TRBV27
D gene: .
clone size: .
CDR3 protein: CASRPGLLGGNEQYF
CDR3 DNA: TGTGCCAGCAGACCCGGGCTCCTCGGGGGCAATGAGCAGTACTTC

J gene: TRBJ2-7
V gene: TRBV29-1
D gene: .
clone size: few
CDR3 protein: CSVAVTGHEQYF
CDR3 DNA: TGCAGCGTCGCCGTCACAGGGCATGAGCAGTACTTC

J gene: TRBJ1-5
V gene: TRBV10-3
D gene: .
clone size: .
CDR3 protein: CAISEMGNQPQHF
CDR3 DNA: TGTGCCATCAGTGAGATGGGCAATCAGCCCCAGCATTTT

J gene: TRBJ2-5
V gene: TRBV12-3/TRBV12-4
D gene: .
clone size: few
CDR3 protein: CASSFQGNEQYF
CDR3 DNA: TGTGCCAGCAGTTTTCAGGGAAATGAGCAGTACTTC

J gene: TRBJ1-2
V gene: TRBV6-5
D gene: TRBD1
clone size: many
CDR3 protein: CASSSRDSYGYTF
CDR3 DNA: TGTGCCAGCAGCTCCAGGGACAGCTATGGCTACACCTTC

J gene: TRBJ1-2
V gene: TRBV7-3
D gene: TRBD1
clone size: .
CDR3 protein: CASSTPTGLYTF
CDR3 DNA: TGTGCCAGCAGCACCCCGACAGGGTTATACACCTTC

J gene: TRBJ2-1
V gene: TRBV4-1
D gene: .
clone size: few
CDR3 protein: CASSHGGEPGSNEQFF
CDR3 DNA: TGCGCCAGCAGTCACGGCGGGGAGCCGGGGTCCAATGAGCAGTTCTTC

J gene: TRBJ2-4
V gene: TRBV12-3/TRBV12-4
D gene: .
clone size: .
CDR3 protein: CASSPTALAKNIQYF
CDR3 DNA: TGTGCCAGCAGCCCCACAGCTCTAGCCAAAAACATTCAGTACTTC

J gene: TRBJ1-6
V gene: TRBV24-1
D gene: .
clone size: many
CDR3 protein: CASSGTANSPLHF
CDR3 DNA: TGTGCCTCCTCCGGGACTGCGAATTCACCCCTCCACTTT

J gene: TRBJ2-1
V gene: TRBV29-1
D gene: TRBD2
clone size: .
CDR3 protein: CSVFRLAGSSSYNEQFF
CDR3 DNA: TGCAGCGTTTTTAGACTAGCGGGGTCGAGCTCCTACAATGAGCAGTTCTTC

J gene: TRBJ1-1
V gene: TRBV6-2/TRBV6-3
D gene: .
clone size: few
CDR3 protein: CASSYRMEAFF
CDR3 DNA: TGTGCCAGCAGTTACCGAATGGAAGCTTTCTTT

J gene: TRBJ2-5
V gene: TRBV5-1
D gene: .
clone size: few
CDR3 protein: CASSTGRPTQETQYF
CDR3 DNA: TGCGCCAGCAGCACCGGACGGCCGACACAAGAGACCCAGTACTTC

J gene: TRBJ2-4
V gene: TRBV4-3
D gene: TRBD2
clone size: .
CDR3 protein: CASSQDSRIGHGRENIQYF
CDR3 DNA: TGCGCCAGCAGCCAAGATAGTAGGATCGGACACGGGAGGGAAAACATTCAGTACTTC

J gene: TRBJ1-5
V gene: TRBV7-9
D gene: TRBD1
clone size: few
CDR3 protein: CASSSDRGGDQPQHF
CDR3 DNA: TGTGCCAGCAGCTCGGACAGGGGGGGGGATCAGCCCCAGCATTTT

J gene: TRBJ2-3
V gene: TRBV4-3
D gene: TRBD2
clone size: .
CDR3 protein: CASSQERGVTDTQYF
CDR3 DNA: TGCGCCAGCAGCCAGGAGCGGGGGGTCACAGATACGCAGTATTTT

J gene: TRBJ2-5
V gene: TRBV7-2
D gene: .
clone size: many
CDR3 protein: CASSPSSLQETQYF
CDR3 DNA: TGTGCCAGCAGCCCCTCCTCTCTCCAAGAGACCCAGTACTTC

J gene: TRBJ1-1
V gene: TRBV7-2
D gene: TRBD1
clone size: .
CDR3 protein: CASSSLPRPGGLTEAFF
CDR3 DNA: TGTGCCAGCAGCTCACTCCCCCGGCCAGGGGGACTCACTGAAGCTTTCTTT

J gene: TRBJ1-1
V gene: TRBV7-2
D gene: TRBD1
clone size: .
CDR3 protein: CASSHGTEVEAFF
CDR3 DNA: TGTGCCAGTAGTCATGGGACAGAGGTGGAGGCTTTCTTT

J gene: TRBJ2-1
V gene: TRBV6-2/TRBV6-3
D gene: .
clone size: many
CDR3 protein: CASSLGQLSEQFF
CDR3 DNA: TGTGCCAGCAGTTTGGGCCAATTAAGTGAGCAGTTCTTC

J gene: TRBJ2-7
V gene: TRBV6-5
D gene: TRBD2
clone size: many
CDR3 protein: CASSPRDYRSYEQYF
CDR3 DNA: TGTGCCAGCAGTCCCCGGGACTACCGTTCCTACGAGCAGTACTTC

J gene: TRBJ2-7
V gene: TRBV29-1
D gene: .
clone size: .
CDR3 protein: CSVEVRQYNEQYF
CDR3 DNA: TGCAGCGTTGAAGTCAGGCAGTACAATGAGCAGTACTTC

J gene: TRBJ2-3
V gene: TRBV10-3
D gene: TRBD2
clone size: many
CDR3 protein: CAITNLAGGRNTDTQYF
CDR3 DNA: TGTGCCATCACCAACCTAGCGGGGGGGAGAAACACAGATACGCAGTATTTT

J gene: TRBJ2-3
V gene: TRBV11-2
D gene: .
clone size: .
CDR3 protein: CASSTTVGSYTDTQYF
CDR3 DNA: TGTGCCAGCTCCACTACTGTGGGAAGTTACACAGATACGCAGTATTTT

J gene: TRBJ2-3
V gene: TRBV11-2
D gene: .
clone size: .
CDR3 protein: CASSRVRTDTQYF
CDR3 DNA: TGTGCCAGCAGCCGAGTCCGTACAGATACGCAGTATTTT

J gene: TRBJ2-5
V gene: TRBV3-1
D gene: TRBD2
clone size: .
CDR3 protein: CASSQGGGIKTQYF
CDR3 DNA: TGTGCCAGCAGCCAAGGCGGGGGGATCAAGACCCAGTACTTC

J gene: TRBJ1-2
V gene: TRBV4-3
D gene: TRBD1
clone size: .
CDR3 protein: CASSPEDRLHYGCTF
CDR3 DNA: TGCGCCAGCAGCCCTGAGGACAGGCTCCACTATGGCTGCACCTTC

J gene: TRBJ2-4
V gene: TRBV25-1
D gene: TRBD2
clone size: few
CDR3 protein: CASSEYAAGGNIQYF
CDR3 DNA: TGTGCCAGCAGTGAATATGCAGCGGGGGGGAACATTCAGTACTTC

J gene: TRBJ2-7
V gene: TRBV14
D gene: TRBD1
clone size: few
CDR3 protein: CASSRGTGSAYEQYF
CDR3 DNA: TGTGCCAGCAGCCGAGGGACAGGAAGCGCCTACGAGCAGTACTTC

J gene: TRBJ2-5
V gene: TRBV6-2/TRBV6-3
D gene: .
clone size: once
CDR3 protein: CASYSPLHNEQYF
CDR3 DNA: TGTGCCAGCTACTCCCCCTTACACAATGAGCAGTACTTC

J gene: TRBJ2-1
V gene: TRBV5-1
D gene: TRBD2
clone size: many
CDR3 protein: CASSGGDGHNEQFF
CDR3 DNA: TGCGCCAGCAGCGGGGGGGACGGCCACAATGAGCAGTTCTTC

J gene: TRBJ2-7
V gene: TRBV20-1
D gene: .
clone size: .
CDR3 protein: CSALMDSRSSYEQYF
CDR3 DNA: TGCAGTGCTTTGATGGACAGCCGAAGCTCCTACGAGCAGTACTTC

J gene: TRBJ2-7
V gene: TRBV7-2
D gene: TRBD2
clone size: many
CDR3 protein: CASSLGLASVSYEQYF
CDR3 DNA: TGTGCCAGCAGCTTGGGACTAGCGAGCGTCTCCTACGAGCAGTACTTC

J gene: TRBJ1-6
V gene: TRBV20-1
D gene: .
clone size: .
CDR3 protein: CSARDPAGTGPLPLHF
CDR3 DNA: TGCAGTGCTAGAGATCCCGCCGGGACTGGACCCTTACCCCTCCACTTT

J gene: TRBJ2-3
V gene: TRBV25-1
D gene: TRBD2
clone size: .
CDR3 protein: CASRGLADTDTQYF
CDR3 DNA: TGTGCCAGCAGGGGACTAGCGGACACAGATACGCAGTATTTT

J gene: TRBJ1-4
V gene: TRBV10-3
D gene: .
clone size: .
CDR3 protein: CAISESMGEKLFF
CDR3 DNA: TGTGCCATCAGTGAGTCGATGGGGGAAAAACTGTTTTTT

J gene: TRBJ2-5
V gene: TRBV5-1
D gene: .
clone size: .
CDR3 protein: CASSLDGEQETQYF
CDR3 DNA: TGCGCCAGCAGCTTGGACGGAGAGCAAGAGACCCAGTACTTC

J gene: TRBJ2-1
V gene: TRBV11-3
D gene: TRBD2
clone size: once
CDR3 protein: CASSLRYGGGNEQFF
CDR3 DNA: TGTGCCAGCAGCCTTCGCTACGGGGGGGGCAATGAGCAGTTCTTC

J gene: TRBJ1-3
V gene: TRBV28
D gene: .
clone size: few
CDR3 protein: CASSWGQGIAGNTIYF
CDR3 DNA: TGTGCCAGCAGTTGGGGGCAGGGTATAGCTGGAAACACCATATATTTT

J gene: TRBJ2-3
V gene: TRBV5-1
D gene: .
clone size: .
CDR3 protein: CASSLDRFPDTQYF
CDR3 DNA: TGCGCCAGCAGCTTGGACAGATTTCCAGATACGCAGTATTTT

J gene: TRBJ1-5
V gene: TRBV21-1
D gene: .
clone size: .
CDR3 protein: CASSKDERRDPQHF
CDR3 DNA: TGTGCCAGCAGCAAAGATGAGCGAAGGGATCCCCAGCATTTT

J gene: TRBJ2-1
V gene: TRBV6-2/TRBV6-3
D gene: TRBD1
clone size: .
CDR3 protein: CASRGTGVGNEQFF
CDR3 DNA: TGTGCCAGCAGGGGGACAGGGGTTGGCAATGAGCAGTTCTTC

J gene: TRBJ1-5
V gene: TRBV9
D gene: .
clone size: once
CDR3 protein: CASSSGTSNDQPQHF
CDR3 DNA: TGTGCCAGCAGCTCCGGGACATCCAACGATCAGCCCCAGCATTTT

J gene: TRBJ2-7
V gene: TRBV9
D gene: TRBD2
clone size: .
CDR3 protein: CASSVVAGGGYEQYF
CDR3 DNA: TGTGCCAGCAGCGTAGTAGCGGGAGGCGGATACGAGCAGTACTTC

J gene: TRBJ1-2
V gene: TRBV20-1
D gene: .
clone size: few
CDR3 protein: CSATQDSWGYTF
CDR3 DNA: TGCAGTGCAACCCAGGACAGTTGGGGCTACACCTTC

J gene: TRBJ2-6
V gene: TRBV5-5
D gene: .
clone size: .
CDR3 protein: CASSPSSFGANVLTF
CDR3 DNA: TGTGCCAGCAGCCCGAGCAGCTTCGGGGCCAACGTCCTGACTTTC

J gene: TRBJ2-7
V gene: TRBV28
D gene: .
clone size: .
CDR3 protein: CASSSSEGVHGDEQYF
CDR3 DNA: TGTGCCAGCAGCTCTAGTGAGGGTGTTCATGGCGATGAGCAGTACTTC

J gene: TRBJ1-2
V gene: TRBV2
D gene: .
clone size: few
CDR3 protein: CASSVYGYGYTF
CDR3 DNA: TGTGCCAGCAGTGTTTACGGGTACGGCTACACCTTC

J gene: TRBJ2-5
V gene: TRBV7-7
D gene: .
clone size: few
CDR3 protein: CASSPQGRETQYF
CDR3 DNA: TGTGCCAGCAGCCCCCAGGGGCGAGAGACCCAGTACTTC

J gene: TRBJ2-3
V gene: TRBV7-2
D gene: .
clone size: .
CDR3 protein: CASSLQSPDTQYF
CDR3 DNA: TGTGCCAGCAGCTTACAGTCCCCAGATACGCAGTATTTT

J gene: TRBJ1-2
V gene: TRBV30
D gene: .
clone size: few
CDR3 protein: CAWSDRDGLNYGYTF
CDR3 DNA: TGTGCCTGGAGTGACCGGGACGGCCTTAACTATGGCTACACCTTC

J gene: TRBJ1-4
V gene: TRBV6-2/TRBV6-3
D gene: .
clone size: .
CDR3 protein: CASSYERGIGEKLFF
CDR3 DNA: TGTGCCAGCAGTTACGAGCGGGGGATCGGTGAAAAACTGTTTTTT